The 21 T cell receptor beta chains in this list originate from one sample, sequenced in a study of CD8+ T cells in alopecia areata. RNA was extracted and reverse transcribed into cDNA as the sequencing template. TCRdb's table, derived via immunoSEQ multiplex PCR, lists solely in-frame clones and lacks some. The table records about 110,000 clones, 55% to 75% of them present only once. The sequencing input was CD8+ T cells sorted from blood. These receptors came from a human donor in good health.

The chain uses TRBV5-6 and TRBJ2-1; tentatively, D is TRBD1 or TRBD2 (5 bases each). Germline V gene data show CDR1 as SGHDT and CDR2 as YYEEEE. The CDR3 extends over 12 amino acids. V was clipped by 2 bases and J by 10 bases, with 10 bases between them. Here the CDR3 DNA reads TGTGCCAGCAGCTTCGGGACCGCCGAGCAGTTCTTC. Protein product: CASSFGTAEQFF.

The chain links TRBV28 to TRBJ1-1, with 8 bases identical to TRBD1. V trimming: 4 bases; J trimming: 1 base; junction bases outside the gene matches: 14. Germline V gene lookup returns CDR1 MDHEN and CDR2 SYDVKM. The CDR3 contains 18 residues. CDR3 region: CASSSPWAGQAQNTEAFF. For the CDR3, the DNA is TGTGCCAGCAGTTCACCCTGGGCGGGACAGGCTCAGAACACTGAAGCTTTCTTT.

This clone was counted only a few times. The CDR3 spells CASSPRLAGGPGELFF. The CDR3 coding sequence is TGTGCCAGCAGTCCACGACTAGCGGGGGGCCCCGGGGAGCTGTTTTTT. The chain links TRBV27 to TRBJ2-2; TRBD2 agrees at 13 bases. With V trimmed by 5 bases and J by 6 bases, 6 bases remained unmatched. Germline assignment: CDR1 MNHEY and CDR2 SMNVEV (reference sequence). There are 16 residues in the CDR3.

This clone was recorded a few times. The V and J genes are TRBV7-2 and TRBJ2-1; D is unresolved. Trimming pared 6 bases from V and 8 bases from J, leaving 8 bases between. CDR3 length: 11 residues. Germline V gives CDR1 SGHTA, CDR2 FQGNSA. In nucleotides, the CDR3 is TGTGCCAGCAGGATCACGGATGAGCAGTTCTTC. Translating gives CASRITDEQFF.

CDR3 region: CASSSGGIGSYNEQFF. The CDR3 bases are TGTGCCAGTAGTTCAGGAGGAATAGGCTCCTACAATGAGCAGTTCTTC. V and J are TRBV19 and TRBJ2-1, with a weak D call TRBD2 (5 bases). The germline V gene has CDR1 LNHDA and CDR2 SQIVND (reference sequence). V lost 5 bases and J 0 bases, leaving 14 bases between the germline ends. The CDR3 length is 16 residues. The full variable domain, in which reference TRBV19 and TRBJ2-1 provide the parts outside the CDR3, is DGGITQSPKYLFRKEGQNVTLSCEQNLNHDAMYWYRQDPGQGLRLIYYSQIVNDFQKGDIAEGYSVSREKKESFPLTVTSAQKNPTAFYLCASSSGGIGSYNEQFFGPGTRLTVL.

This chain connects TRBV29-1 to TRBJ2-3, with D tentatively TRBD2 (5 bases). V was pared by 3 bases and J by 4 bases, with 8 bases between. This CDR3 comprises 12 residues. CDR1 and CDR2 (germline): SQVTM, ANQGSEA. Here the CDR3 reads CSVDILADTQYF. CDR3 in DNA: TGCAGCGTTGATATACTAGCAGATACGCAGTATTTT.

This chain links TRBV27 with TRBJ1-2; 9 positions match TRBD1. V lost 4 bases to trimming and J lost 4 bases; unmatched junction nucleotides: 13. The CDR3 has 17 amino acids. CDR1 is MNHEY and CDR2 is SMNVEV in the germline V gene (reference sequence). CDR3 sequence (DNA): TGTGCCAGCAGTTCAAGGGACAGGGAAAGTTGGGGCTATGGCTACACCTTC. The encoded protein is CASSSRDRESWGYGYTF.

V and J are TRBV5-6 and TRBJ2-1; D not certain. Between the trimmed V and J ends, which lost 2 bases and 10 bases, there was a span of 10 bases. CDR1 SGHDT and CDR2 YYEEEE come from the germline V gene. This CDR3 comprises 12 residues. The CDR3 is CASSFGRTEQFF. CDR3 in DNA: TGTGCCAGCAGCTTCGGACGCACGGAGCAGTTCTTC.

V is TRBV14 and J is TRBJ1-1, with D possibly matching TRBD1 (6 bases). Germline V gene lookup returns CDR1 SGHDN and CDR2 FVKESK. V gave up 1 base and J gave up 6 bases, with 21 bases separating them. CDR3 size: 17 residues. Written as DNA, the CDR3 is TGTGCCAGCAGCCAAGGACGAAGGAAGGGGGACGGGCCTGAAGCTTTCTTT. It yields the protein CASSQGRRKGDGPEAFF.

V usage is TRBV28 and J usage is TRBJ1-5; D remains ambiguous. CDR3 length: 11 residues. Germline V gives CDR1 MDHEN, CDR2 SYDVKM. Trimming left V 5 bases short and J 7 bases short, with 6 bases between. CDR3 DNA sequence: TGTGCCAGCAGTCCCGGGCAGCCCCAGCATTTT. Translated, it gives CASSPGQPQHF.

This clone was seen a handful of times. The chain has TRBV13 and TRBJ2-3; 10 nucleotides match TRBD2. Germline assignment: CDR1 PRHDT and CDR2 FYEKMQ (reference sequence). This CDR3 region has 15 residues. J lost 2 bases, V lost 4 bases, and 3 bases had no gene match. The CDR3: CASSSGLALTDTQYF. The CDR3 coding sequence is TGTGCCAGCAGCTCGGGACTAGCGCTCACAGATACGCAGTATTTT.

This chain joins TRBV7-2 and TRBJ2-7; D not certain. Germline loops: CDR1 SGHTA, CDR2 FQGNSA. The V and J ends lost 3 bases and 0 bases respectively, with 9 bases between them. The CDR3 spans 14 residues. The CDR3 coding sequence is TGTGCCAGCAGCTTTTACCTGTCCTCCTACGAGCAGTACTTC. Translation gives CASSFYLSSYEQYF.

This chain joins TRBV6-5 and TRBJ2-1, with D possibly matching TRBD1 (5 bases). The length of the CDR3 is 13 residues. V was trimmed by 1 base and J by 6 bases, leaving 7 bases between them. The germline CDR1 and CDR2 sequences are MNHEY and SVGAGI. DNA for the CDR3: TGTGCCAGCAGTTACTTTAGGGGCAATGAGCAGTTCTTC. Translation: CASSYFRGNEQFF.

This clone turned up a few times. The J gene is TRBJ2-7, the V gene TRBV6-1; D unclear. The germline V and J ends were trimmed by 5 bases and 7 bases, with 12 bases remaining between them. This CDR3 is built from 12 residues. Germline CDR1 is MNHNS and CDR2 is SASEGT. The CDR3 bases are TGTGCCAGCAGTTCCAAGGGTCGGGAGCAGTACTTC. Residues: CASSSKGREQYF.

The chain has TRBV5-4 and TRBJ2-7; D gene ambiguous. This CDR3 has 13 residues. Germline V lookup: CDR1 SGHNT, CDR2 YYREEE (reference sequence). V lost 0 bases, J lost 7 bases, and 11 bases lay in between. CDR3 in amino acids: CASSLDRVFEQYF. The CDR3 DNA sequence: TGTGCCAGCAGCTTGGACCGGGTGTTTGAGCAGTACTTC.

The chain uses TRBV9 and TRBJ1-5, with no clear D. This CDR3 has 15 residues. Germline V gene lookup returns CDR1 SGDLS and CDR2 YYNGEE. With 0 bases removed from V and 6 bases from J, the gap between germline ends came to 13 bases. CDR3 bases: TGTGCCAGCAGCGTAGGGTCGGGGTTCGGTCAGCCCCAGCATTTT. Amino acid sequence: CASSVGSGFGQPQHF.

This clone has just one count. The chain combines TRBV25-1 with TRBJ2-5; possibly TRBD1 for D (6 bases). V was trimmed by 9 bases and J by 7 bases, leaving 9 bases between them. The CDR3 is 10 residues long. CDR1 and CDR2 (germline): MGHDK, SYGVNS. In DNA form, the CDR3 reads TGTGCCAGTCAAGGGGGGACCCAGTACTTC. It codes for CASQGGTQYF.

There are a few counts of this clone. The CDR3 reads CSVFTSLWTSNTEAFF. In DNA form, the CDR3 reads TGCAGCGTTTTCACGTCGCTCTGGACCTCGAACACTGAAGCTTTCTTT. This chain connects TRBV29-1 to TRBJ1-1; D unclear. Germline V gives CDR1 SQVTM, CDR2 ANQGSEA. V was cut by 5 bases and J by 1 base, with 20 bases left in between. This CDR3 comprises 16 residues. Together with reference TRBV29-1 and TRBJ1-1, the CDR3 gives the full variable domain: SAVISQKPSRDICQRGTSLTIQCQVDSQVTMMFWYRQQPGQSLTLIATANQGSEATYESGFVIDKFPISRPNLTFSTLTVSNMSPEDSSIYLCSVFTSLWTSNTEAFFGQGTRLTVV.

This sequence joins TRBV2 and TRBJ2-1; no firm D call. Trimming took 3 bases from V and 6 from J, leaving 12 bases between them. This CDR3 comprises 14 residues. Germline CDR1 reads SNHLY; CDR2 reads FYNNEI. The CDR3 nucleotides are TGTGCCAGCAGTGACAGGTTGGCCCCCAATGAGCAGTTCTTC. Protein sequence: CASSDRLAPNEQFF. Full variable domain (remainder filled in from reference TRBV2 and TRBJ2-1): EPEVTQTPSHQVTQMGQEVILRCVPISNHLYFYWYRQILGQKVEFLVSFYNNEISEKSEIFDDQFSVERPDGSNFTLKIRSTKLEDSAMYFCASSDRLAPNEQFFGPGTRLTVL.

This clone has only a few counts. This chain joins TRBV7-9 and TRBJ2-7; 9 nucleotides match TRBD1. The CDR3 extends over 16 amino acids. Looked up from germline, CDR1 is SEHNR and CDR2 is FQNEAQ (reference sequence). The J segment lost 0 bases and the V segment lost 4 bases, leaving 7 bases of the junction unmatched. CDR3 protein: CASSYEPTGGSYEQYF. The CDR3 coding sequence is TGTGCCAGCAGCTATGAGCCGACAGGGGGCTCCTACGAGCAGTACTTC.

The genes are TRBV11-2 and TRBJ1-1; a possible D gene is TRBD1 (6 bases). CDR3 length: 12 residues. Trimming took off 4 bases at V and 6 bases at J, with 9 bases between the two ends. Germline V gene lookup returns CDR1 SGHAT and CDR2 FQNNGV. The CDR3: CASSSTGPEAFF. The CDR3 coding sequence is TGTGCCAGCAGCTCTACAGGGCCTGAAGCTTTCTTT. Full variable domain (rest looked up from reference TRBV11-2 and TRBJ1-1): EAGVAQSPRYKIIEKRQSVAFWCNPISGHATLYWYQQILGQGPKLLIQFQNNGVVDDSQLPKDRFSAERLKGVDSTLKIQPAKLEDSAVYLCASSSTGPEAFFGQGTRLTVV.